Reported below is one TCR beta chain. V lost 6 bases and J lost 12; bases outside the gene matches: 14. The CDR3 consists of 13 residues. Germline V CDR1 and CDR2: MDHEN, SYDVKM. The data belong to a study of technical replicates of blood from a few donors. TCRdb keeps only in-frame clones here, not all; method: immunoSEQ multiplex PCR. The table records 100,000 or so clones, roughly 95% of them present only once. The clonotype comes from a human donor in good health. This chain joins TRBV28 and TRBJ2-7, with 7 bases identical to TRBD1. The material sequenced was T cells isolated from PBMCs. CDR3 sequence (DNA): TGTGCCAGCAGATCGACTTACCGGGACAGCTCGTACTTC. Encoded protein: CASRSTYRDSSYF.